Detailed here is one T cell receptor (beta chain). Its antigen remains unknown. This sample stems from a study of beta chain features in type 1 diabetes. Study context: Cell yields, gender and age were comparable in patients and healthy donors. Study-wide points: A closer apparent resemblance between naive, central memory and Treg TCRB repertoires was seen in patients than in healthy donors. Shortening of TCRB CDR3s, moderate but significant, appeared in all four CD4+ subsets of Type 1 diabetes patients.

CDR1 and CDR2 from the germline V gene are LNHDA and SQIVND (reference sequence). The CDR3 length is 18 residues. V shed 4 bases and J shed 1 base, with 20 bases lying between them. What was sequenced were expressed TCRB transcripts, since all of the isolated RNA had been reverse transcribed. About 1.01 million reads were obtained per stem cell-like memory T cell sample on average. The repertoire was sequenced with immunoSEQ multiplex PCR; TCRdb's copy has only in-frame clones and lacks some. The repertoire includes tens of thousands of clones, about 57% of them detected once, and about 0.37% sits in the top ten. In total, each donor contributed a single heparinised blood draw that averaged roughly 100 mL.

The sample was stem cell memory CD4+ T cells from blood. The V gene is TRBV19, the J gene TRBJ2-1; possible D gene TRBD2, 6 bases. The TCR originated in a man aged 18 to 29 with type 1 diabetes. The CDR3 here is CASSRVSRWRESYNEQFF. CDR3 DNA: TGTGCCAGTAGTAGAGTCTCCCGCTGGAGGGAATCCTACAATGAGCAGTTCTTC. The full variable domain, its missing parts supplied by reference TRBV19 and TRBJ2-1, is DGGITQSPKYLFRKEGQNVTLSCEQNLNHDAMYWYRQDPGQGLRLIYYSQIVNDFQKGDIAEGYSVSREKKESFPLTVTSAQKNPTAFYLCASSRVSRWRESYNEQFFGPGTRLTVL.